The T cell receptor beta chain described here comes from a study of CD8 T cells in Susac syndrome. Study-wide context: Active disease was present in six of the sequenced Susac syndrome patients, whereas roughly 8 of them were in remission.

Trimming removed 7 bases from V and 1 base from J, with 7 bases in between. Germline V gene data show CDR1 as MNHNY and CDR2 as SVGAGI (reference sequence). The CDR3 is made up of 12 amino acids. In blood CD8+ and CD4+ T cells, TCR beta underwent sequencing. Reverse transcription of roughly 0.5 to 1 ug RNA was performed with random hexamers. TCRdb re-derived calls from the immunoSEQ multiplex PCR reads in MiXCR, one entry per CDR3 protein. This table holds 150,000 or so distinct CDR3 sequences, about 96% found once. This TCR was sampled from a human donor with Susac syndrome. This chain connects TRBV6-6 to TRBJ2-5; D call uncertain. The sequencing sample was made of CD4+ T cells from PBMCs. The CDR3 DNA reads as TGTGCCAGCACGAGAAGCCAAGAGACCCAGTACTTC. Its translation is CASTRSQETQYF.